The rows below give T cell receptor beta chains drawn from one sample of a study of T cell repertoires in cytomegalovirus infection. TCRdb re-called the reads with MiXCR, one entry per CDR3 protein. In the table there are some 920,000 distinct CDR3 sequences, around 29% of which are singletons. These receptors are not linked to any known antigen. Specimen: cultured CD8+ T cells from PBMCs, collected from culture after CMV antigen stimulation. The receptor set was obtained from a human donor in good health (CMV status not recorded). Some clones in this sample may be carry-over from other donors' samples. Each CDR3 is given with its conserved first and last residue. Each record gives: CDR3 length, clone size, J gene, D gene, V gene, CDR3 DNA, CDR3 protein. A D gene is named only where the DNA matches it firmly. Part of the rows lack a size; the others show once, few, many or a class for expanded clones.

>18|few|TRBJ1-5|TRBD1|TRBV10-3
TGTGCCATCAGTGCAGGGACAGGGGGCAATGACGGAGATCAGCCCCAGCATTTT
CAISAGTGGNDGDQPQHF
>13|few|TRBJ1-1|.|TRBV4-1
TGCGCCAGCAGCCCTGGACATTCCACTGAAGCTTTCTTT
CASSPGHSTEAFF
>13|.|TRBJ1-1|TRBD1|TRBV10-3
TGTGCCATCCATGGGACAGGGGAAACTGAAGCTTTCTTT
CAIHGTGETEAFF
>15|.|TRBJ1-6|TRBD1|TRBV7-9
TGTGCCAGCAGCCCGCGACAGGGTGGAAATTCACCCCTCCACTTT
CASSPRQGGNSPLHF
>12|.|TRBJ2-5|.|TRBV6-1
TGTGCCAGCAGTTTACAGCAAGAGACCCAGTACTTC
CASSLQQETQYF
>15|.|TRBJ2-1|TRBD2|TRBV5-1
TGCGCCAGCAGCGGAGCGCTAGCGGGGGTTGATGAGCAGTTCTTC
CASSGALAGVDEQFF
>13|.|TRBJ2-1|.|TRBV24-1
TGTGCCACCAGTCCGGACAGCTACAATGAGCAGTTCTTC
CATSPDSYNEQFF
>16|few|TRBJ2-4|.|TRBV7-2
TGTGCCAGCAGCAAGTCGGGGGCGGAAGCCAAAAACATTCAGTACTTC
CASSKSGAEAKNIQYF
>13|once|TRBJ2-1|.|TRBV28
TGTGCCAGCAGTCCGGGGATCAACAATGAGCAGTTCTTC
CASSPGINNEQFF
>17|.|TRBJ2-1|TRBD2|TRBV5-6
TGTGCCAGCAGCCGTGGGGCGGGGGGCTGGGGGGCCGATGAGCAGTTCTTC
CASSRGAGGWGADEQFF
>15|.|TRBJ2-1|.|TRBV6-1
TGTGCCAGCAGTTATCCTAAATTACCTGAATCAGTAGGGTTCTTC
CASSYPKLPESVGFF
>13|many|TRBJ1-2|TRBD1|TRBV27
TGTGCCAGCAGTTTATCAGGGGGCGATGGCTACACCTTC
CASSLSGGDGYTF
>18|few|TRBJ2-3|TRBD2|TRBV11-2
TGTGCCAGCAGCTTAGGGTTCGCTAGCGGGGGCCCTACAGATACGCAGTATTTT
CASSLGFASGGPTDTQYF
>14|.|TRBJ1-4|.|TRBV6-5
TGTGCCAGCATAATTGAGGGAGACAATGAAAAACTGTTTTTT
CASIIEGDNEKLFF
>14|.|TRBJ1-1|.|TRBV6-1
TGTGCCAGCACGTTTAATCCGGATAACACTGAAGCTTTCTTT
CASTFNPDNTEAFF
>19|.|TRBJ1-6|TRBD1|TRBV18
TGTGTCAGCTCACCTCTCGGACAGGGGGGCCTCTCCTATAATTCACCCCTCCACTTT
CVSSPLGQGGLSYNSPLHF
>16|few|TRBJ2-1|TRBD2|TRBV27
TGTGCCAGCAGTATTTTTGGCGGGAGCTCCTACAATGAGCAGTTCTTC
CASSIFGGSSYNEQFF
>15|once|TRBJ2-5|TRBD2|TRBV20-1
TGCAGTGCGCGTCCTAGCGGGGGCATTGGAGAGACCCAGTACTTC
CSARPSGGIGETQYF
>14|.|TRBJ1-3|.|TRBV9
TGTGCCAGCAGCGTAGCCTCTGCAGGAAACACCATATATTTT
CASSVASAGNTIYF
>14|.|TRBJ1-4|.|TRBV18
TGTGCCAGCTCACCGGGACTTCGGGAGGAAAAACTGTTTTTT
CASSPGLREEKLFF
>15|.|TRBJ1-3|TRBD1|TRBV25-1
TGTGCCAGCAGCGGTCAGGGGACAGCTGGAAACACCATATATTTT
CASSGQGTAGNTIYF
>16|.|TRBJ1-2|.|TRBV4-2
TGTGCCAGCAGCCAAGATGGGATTCGGGCCGTTCATGGCTACACCTTC
CASSQDGIRAVHGYTF
>18|many|TRBJ2-1|.|TRBV12-3/TRBV12-4
TGTGCCAGCAGTTTAGTAAGGATGAGGCCTGAGAATAACAATGAGCAGTTCTTC
CASSLVRMRPENNNEQFF
>14|few|TRBJ2-7|.|TRBV7-2
TGTGCCAGCAGCCACCATGCAGAGTCCTACGAGCAGTACTTC
CASSHHAESYEQYF
>11|once|TRBJ1-1|.|TRBV27
TGTGCCACACGGGGGAACACTGAAGCTTTCTTT
CATRGNTEAFF
>16|few|TRBJ2-3|TRBD1|TRBV10-3
TGTGCCATCAGTGAGTCGGGGGACAGGGAGCACCATACGCAGTATTTT
CAISESGDREHHTQYF
>16|.|TRBJ2-6|TRBD2|TRBV5-6
TGTGTCAGCGGGGGGGAGGTTAACTCTGGGGCCAACGTCCTGACTTTC
CVSGGEVNSGANVLTF
>16|.|TRBJ2-1|TRBD2|TRBV9
TGTGCCAGCAGCGTATTTAGCGGGGGGGGATACAATGAGCAGTTCTTC
CASSVFSGGGYNEQFF
>13|.|TRBJ1-1|.|TRBV7-6
TGTGCCAGCAGCCGTACCACGAACACTGAAGCTTTCTTT
CASSRTTNTEAFF
>15|many|TRBJ2-3|.|TRBV6-6
TGTGCCAGCAGTTATATCCGGGGAGGAACAGATACGCAGTATTTT
CASSYIRGGTDTQYF
>14|.|TRBJ2-7|.|TRBV7-3
TGTGCCAGCAGCCAGGACAGTTCCTCCTACGAGCAGTACTTC
CASSQDSSSYEQYF
>15|few|TRBJ1-1|TRBD1|TRBV4-2
TGTGCCAGCGGCGCCTTGAACAGGGGAGAGACTGAAGCTTTCTTT
CASGALNRGETEAFF
>16|.|TRBJ2-1|.|TRBV20-1
TGCAGTGCTAGAGATTCCACAGCCTCACGCAAAAATGAGCAGTTCTTC
CSARDSTASRKNEQFF
>17|.|TRBJ2-1|TRBD1|TRBV7-9
TGTGCCAGCAGCTTAGCGTCGGGACAGGGGTTTATGGATGAGCAGTTCTTC
CASSLASGQGFMDEQFF
>17|many|TRBJ2-2|.|TRBV7-6
TGTGCCAGCAGCTTAGAGACAGGTGGGGCGAACACCGGGGAGCTGTTTTTT
CASSLETGGANTGELFF
>15|many|TRBJ2-3|TRBD2|TRBV7-9
TGTGCCAGCAGCGCGAGCGGGAGTAGCACAGATACGCAGTATTTT
CASSASGSSTDTQYF
>15|few|TRBJ1-2|.|TRBV27
TGTGCCAGCAGTTCCGGGCCCCTATCTAGGAACGGCTACACCTTC
CASSSGPLSRNGYTF
>14|.|TRBJ2-2|.|TRBV7-2
TGTGTCAGCAGCTTAGGCGGGATCGCCGGGGAGCTGTTTTTT
CVSSLGGIAGELFF
>15|many|TRBJ2-1|TRBD1|TRBV7-8
TGTGCCAGCAGCGACGGACAGGGACCCTACAATGAGCAGTTCTTC
CASSDGQGPYNEQFF
>13|many|TRBJ2-2|.|TRBV7-6
TGTGCCAGCAGCCCAGACGGGACCGGGGAGCTGTTTTTT
CASSPDGTGELFF
>12|few|TRBJ1-4|.|TRBV12-3/TRBV12-4
TGTGCCAGCACCTGGGGGGAGGGAAAACTGTTTTTT
CASTWGEGKLFF
>13|.|TRBJ1-2|.|TRBV29-1
TGCAGCGTTGAGACTCCACTGGGCTATGGCTACACCTTC
CSVETPLGYGYTF
>15|.|TRBJ2-2|TRBD1|TRBV20-1
TGCAGTCTCAGGGGACAGAATGGATCTGGCGGGGAGCTGTTTTTT
CSLRGQNGSGGELFF
>15|.|TRBJ2-5|.|TRBV28
TGTGCCAGCAGCCCCGTACCGGGACCCCAAGAGACCCAGTACTTC
CASSPVPGPQETQYF
>14|.|TRBJ1-2|.|TRBV18
TGTGCCAGCTCACCACCGATAATAGGCTATGGCTACACCTTC
CASSPPIIGYGYTF
>14|few|TRBJ1-1|TRBD1|TRBV12-5
TGTGCTAGTGGTTTCGCCCCGGGACAGTATGAAGCTTTCTTT
CASGFAPGQYEAFF
>15|few|TRBJ2-3|.|TRBV4-1
TGCGCCAGCAGCCAGACAGCAACTAGCACAGATACGCAGTATTTT
CASSQTATSTDTQYF
>17|few|TRBJ1-2|TRBD1|TRBV19
TGTGCCAGTAGTACGGGACAGGGGTCGGACCTAAGCTATGGCTACACCTTC
CASSTGQGSDLSYGYTF
>13|.|TRBJ2-3|.|TRBV6-6
TGTGCCAGCAGTTCGGACCCAGCCGATACGCAGTATTTT
CASSSDPADTQYF